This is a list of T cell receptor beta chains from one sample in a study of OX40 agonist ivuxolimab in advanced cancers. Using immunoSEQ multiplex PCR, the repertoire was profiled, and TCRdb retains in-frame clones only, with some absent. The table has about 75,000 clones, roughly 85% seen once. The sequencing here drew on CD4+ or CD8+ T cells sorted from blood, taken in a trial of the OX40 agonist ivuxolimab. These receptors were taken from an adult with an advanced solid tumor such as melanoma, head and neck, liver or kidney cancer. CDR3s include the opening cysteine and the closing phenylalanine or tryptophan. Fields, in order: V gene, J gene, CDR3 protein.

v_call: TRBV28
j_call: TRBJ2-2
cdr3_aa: CASSLGQNTGELFF

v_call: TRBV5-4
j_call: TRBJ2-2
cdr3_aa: CASSLDGGNGELFF

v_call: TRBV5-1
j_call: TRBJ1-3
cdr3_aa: CASSSDRVGNTIYF

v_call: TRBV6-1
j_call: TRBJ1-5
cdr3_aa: CASSQGADQPQHF

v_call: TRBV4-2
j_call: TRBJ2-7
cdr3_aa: CASSPNLALEPSYEQYF

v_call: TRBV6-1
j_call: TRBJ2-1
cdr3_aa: CASSGGTSGRFYNEQFF

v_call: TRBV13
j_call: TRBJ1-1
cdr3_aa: CASRDGGGGTEAFF

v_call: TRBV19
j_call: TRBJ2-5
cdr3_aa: CASSIIPGQGAETQYF

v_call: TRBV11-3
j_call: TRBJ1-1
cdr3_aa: CASSLDHGAPNTEAFF

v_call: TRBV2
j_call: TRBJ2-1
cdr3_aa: CASSTASGLAGTDEQFF

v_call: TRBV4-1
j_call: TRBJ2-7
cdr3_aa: CASSPFWEGAPYEQYF

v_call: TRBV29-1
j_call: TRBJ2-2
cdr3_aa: CSVRGDGELFF

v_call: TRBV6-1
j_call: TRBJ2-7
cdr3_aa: CASRGLAGPYEQYF

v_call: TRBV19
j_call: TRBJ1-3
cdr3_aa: CASSISRSGNTIYF

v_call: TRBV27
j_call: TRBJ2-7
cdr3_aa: CASSYGGIRSYEQYF

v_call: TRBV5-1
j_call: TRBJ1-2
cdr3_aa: CASSMGLHDGYTF

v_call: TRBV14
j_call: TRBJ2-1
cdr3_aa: CASSQVPGWNEQFF

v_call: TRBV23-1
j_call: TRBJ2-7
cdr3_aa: CASSPPTGSYEQYF

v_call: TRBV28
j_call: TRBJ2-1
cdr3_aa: CASSFVTGWNNEQFF

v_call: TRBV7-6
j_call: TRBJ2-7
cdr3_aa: CASSLEGDSSYEQYF

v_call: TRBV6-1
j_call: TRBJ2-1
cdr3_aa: CASKTSGRAIDEQFF

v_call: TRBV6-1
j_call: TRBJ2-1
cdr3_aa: CASGTVSSYNEQFF

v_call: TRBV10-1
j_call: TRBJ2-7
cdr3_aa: CASSGPPGEQYF

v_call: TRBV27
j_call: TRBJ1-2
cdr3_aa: CASSFGQGGGYTF